This section outlines one T cell receptor (beta chain) sequence together with its context. Data came from immunoSEQ multiplex PCR; TCRdb stores just in-frame clones and leaves some out. The data show 230,000 or so clones, around 85% seen once. The CDR3 covers 14 residues. V lost 6 bases to trimming and J lost 1 base; unmatched junction nucleotides: 5. The germline V gene has CDR1 MNHEY and CDR2 SVGAGI. The sample comes from a study of blood T cell repertoires in COVID-19. V is TRBV6-5 and J is TRBJ2-7; 8 bases line up with TRBD2. Sample: peripheral blood. The TCR originated in a human donor in a cohort sampled during active COVID-19. The CDR3 DNA reads TGTGCCAGCAGACCCGGACTAGCTTCCTACGAGCAGTACTTC. This encodes CASRPGLASYEQYF.